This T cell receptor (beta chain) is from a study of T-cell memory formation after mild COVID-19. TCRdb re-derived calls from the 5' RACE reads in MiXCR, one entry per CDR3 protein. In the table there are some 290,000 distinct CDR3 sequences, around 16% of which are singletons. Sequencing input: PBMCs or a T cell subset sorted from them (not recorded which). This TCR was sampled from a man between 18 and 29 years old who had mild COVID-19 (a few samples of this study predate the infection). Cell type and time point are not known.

The CDR3 DNA reads TGCGCCAGCAGCCCCTCCGGGACAAGGGACTATGGCTACACCTTC. Protein product: CASSPSGTRDYGYTF. The rearrangement links TRBV4-1 to TRBJ1-2; a possible D gene is TRBD1 (6 bases). The CDR3 contains 15 residues. Germline-derived CDR1 and CDR2 are MGHRA and YSYEKL. Trimming shortened V by 4 bases and J by 3 bases, and 15 bases separated the two germline ends.